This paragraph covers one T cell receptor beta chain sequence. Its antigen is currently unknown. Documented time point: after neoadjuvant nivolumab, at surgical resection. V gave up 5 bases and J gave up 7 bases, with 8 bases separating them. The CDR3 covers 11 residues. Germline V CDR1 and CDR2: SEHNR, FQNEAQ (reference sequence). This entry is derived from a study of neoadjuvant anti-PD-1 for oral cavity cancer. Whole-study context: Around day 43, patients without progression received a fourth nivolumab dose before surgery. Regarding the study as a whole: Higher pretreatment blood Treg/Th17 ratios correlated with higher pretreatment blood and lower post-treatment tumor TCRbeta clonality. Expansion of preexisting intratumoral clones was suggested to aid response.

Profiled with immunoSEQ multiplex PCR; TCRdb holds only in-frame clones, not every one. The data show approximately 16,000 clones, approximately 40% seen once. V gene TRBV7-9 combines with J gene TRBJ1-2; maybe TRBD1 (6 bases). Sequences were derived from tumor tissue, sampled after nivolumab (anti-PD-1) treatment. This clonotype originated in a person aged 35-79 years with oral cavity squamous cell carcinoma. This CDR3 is CASSEGGGYTF. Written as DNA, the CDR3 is TGTGCCAGCAGCGAAGGGGGTGGCTACACCTTC.